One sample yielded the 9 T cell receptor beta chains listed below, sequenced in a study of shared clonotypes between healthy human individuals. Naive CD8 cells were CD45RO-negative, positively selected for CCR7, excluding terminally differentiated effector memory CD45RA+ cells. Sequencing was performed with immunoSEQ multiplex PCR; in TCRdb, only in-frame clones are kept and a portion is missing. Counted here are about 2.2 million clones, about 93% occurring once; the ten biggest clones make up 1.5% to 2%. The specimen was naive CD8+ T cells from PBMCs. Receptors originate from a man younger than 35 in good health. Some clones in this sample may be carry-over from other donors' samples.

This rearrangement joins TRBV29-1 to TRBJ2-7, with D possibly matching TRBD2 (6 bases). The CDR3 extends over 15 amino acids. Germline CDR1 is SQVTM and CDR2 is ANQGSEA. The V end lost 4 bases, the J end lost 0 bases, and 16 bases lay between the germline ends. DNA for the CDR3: TGCAGCGTTGGATTGGTAGCGGAAGACTCCTACGAGCAGTACTTC. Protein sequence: CSVGLVAEDSYEQYF.

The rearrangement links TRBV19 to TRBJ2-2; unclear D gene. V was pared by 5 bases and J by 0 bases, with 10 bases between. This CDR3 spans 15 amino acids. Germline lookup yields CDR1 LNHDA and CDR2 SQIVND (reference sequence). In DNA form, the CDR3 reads TGTGCCAGTAGTCCCTTTAGTGCGAACACCGGGGAGCTGTTTTTT. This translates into CASSPFSANTGELFF.

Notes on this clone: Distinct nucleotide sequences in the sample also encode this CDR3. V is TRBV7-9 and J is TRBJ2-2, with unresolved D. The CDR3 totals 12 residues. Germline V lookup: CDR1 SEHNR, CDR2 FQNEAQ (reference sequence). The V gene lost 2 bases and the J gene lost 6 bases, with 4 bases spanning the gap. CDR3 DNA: TGTGCCAGCAGCTTATCCTCCGGGGAGCTGTTTTTT. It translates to CASSLSSGELFF.

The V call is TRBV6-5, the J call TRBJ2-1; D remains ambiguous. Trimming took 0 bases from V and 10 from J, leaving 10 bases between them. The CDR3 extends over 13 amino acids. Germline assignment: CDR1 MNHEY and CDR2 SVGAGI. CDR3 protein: CASSYSPLMEQFF. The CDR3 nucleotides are TGTGCCAGCAGTTACTCGCCCCTAATGGAGCAGTTCTTC.

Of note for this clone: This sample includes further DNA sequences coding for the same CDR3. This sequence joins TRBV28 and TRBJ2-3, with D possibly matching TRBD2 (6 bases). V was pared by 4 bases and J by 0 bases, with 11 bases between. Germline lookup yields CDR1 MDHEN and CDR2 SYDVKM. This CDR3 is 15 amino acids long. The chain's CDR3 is CASSSGGVSTDTQYF. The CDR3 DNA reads TGTGCCAGCAGTTCTGGAGGGGTTAGCACAGATACGCAGTATTTT.

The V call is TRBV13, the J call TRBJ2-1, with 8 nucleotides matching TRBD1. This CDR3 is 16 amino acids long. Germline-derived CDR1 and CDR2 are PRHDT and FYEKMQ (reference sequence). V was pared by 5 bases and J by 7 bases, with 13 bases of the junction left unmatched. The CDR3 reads CASSPRTGSPGNEQFF. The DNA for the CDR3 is TGTGCCAGCAGCCCCCGGACAGGGTCCCCGGGGAATGAGCAGTTCTTC.

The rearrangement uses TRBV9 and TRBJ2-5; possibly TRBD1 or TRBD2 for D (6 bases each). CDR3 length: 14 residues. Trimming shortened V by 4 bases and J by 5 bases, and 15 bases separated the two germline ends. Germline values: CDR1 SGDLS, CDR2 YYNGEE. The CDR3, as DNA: TGTGCCAGCAGCCCCGAAGGGGGGCCCGAGACCCAGTACTTC. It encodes CASSPEGGPETQYF.

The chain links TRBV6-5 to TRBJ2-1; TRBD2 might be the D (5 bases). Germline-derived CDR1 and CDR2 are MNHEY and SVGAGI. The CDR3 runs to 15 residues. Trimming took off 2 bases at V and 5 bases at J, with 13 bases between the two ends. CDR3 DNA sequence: TGTGCCAGCAGTTACAAGGGAGTTGGAAACAATGAGCAGTTCTTC. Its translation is CASSYKGVGNNEQFF.

The CDR3 bases are TGTGCCAGCAGTTTCGGCTGGGGCCCAAGCTCCTACAATGAGCAGTTCTTC. This encodes CASSFGWGPSSYNEQFF. The chain joins TRBV28 to TRBJ2-1, with D perhaps TRBD1 (5 bases). CDR3 size: 17 residues. Trimming removed 3 bases at V and 0 bases at J, with 15 bases between. CDR1 is MDHEN, CDR2 SYDVKM, per germline.